Listed below are T cell receptor beta chains from one sample, sequenced in a study of technical replicates of blood from a handful of donors. Using immunoSEQ multiplex PCR, the repertoire was profiled, and TCRdb retains in-frame clones only, with some absent. The data show some 62,000 clones, more than 75% seen once. Sequencing was carried out using PBMCs. Receptor source: a human donor in good health. Some clones in this sample may be carry-over from other donors' samples. Each CDR3 is given with its conserved first and last residue. D genes are given only for firm matches. Rows give clone size only sometimes, using once, few, many, or a class for an expanded clone.

TRBV7-8	TRBD1	-	TRBJ1-1	TGTGCCAGCAGCCCCTGGACAGGGAGCGGCACTGAAGCTTTCTTT	CASSPWTGSGTEAFF
TRBV29-1	-	-	TRBJ1-2	TGCAGCGCACTAACAGGTCTCGCCGGGTATGGCTACACCTTC	CSALTGLAGYGYTF
TRBV29-1	-	-	TRBJ2-6	TGCAGCGTTGGTGGGCAGGAAACGTCTGGGGCCAACGTCCTGACTTTC	CSVGGQETSGANVLTF
TRBV4-3	-	-	TRBJ2-1	TGCGCCAGCAGCCAATCCTACCAGGGGAATGAGCAGTTCTTC	CASSQSYQGNEQFF
TRBV6-5	TRBD2	-	TRBJ2-5	TGTGCCAGCAGACAGACTAGCGGGCTGTGGGAGACCCAGTACTTC	CASRQTSGLWETQYF
TRBV18	-	-	TRBJ1-1	TGTGCCAGCTCACCACTCCCAGGGAACACCCAGAACACTGAAGCTTTCTTT	CASSPLPGNTQNTEAFF
TRBV11-2	TRBD2	-	TRBJ2-2	TGTGCCAGCAGCCTCTACGGACTAGCGGGAGATGGCGGGGAGCTGTTTTTT	CASSLYGLAGDGGELFF
TRBV5-1	-	once	TRBJ2-5	TGCGCCAGCAGTTATAGACTAGATTATCAAGAGACCCAGTACTTC	CASSYRLDYQETQYF
TRBV7-3	-	-	TRBJ1-6	TGTGCCAGCAGCGCGGGGTTCAACTCACCCCTCCACTTT	CASSAGFNSPLHF
TRBV6-1	-	-	TRBJ2-7	TGTGCCAGCAGTGAAGCTATCTACGAGCAGTACTTC	CASSEAIYEQYF
TRBV5-1	-	few	TRBJ1-1	TGCGCCAGCAGCTTGGAATTAGTGAACACTGAAGCTTTCTTT	CASSLELVNTEAFF
TRBV6-1	TRBD1	-	TRBJ1-5	TGTGCCAGCAGTAAGGACAGGGGAAAGGTGCAGCCCCAGCATTTT	CASSKDRGKVQPQHF
TRBV4-3	-	-	TRBJ2-7	TGCGCCAGCAGCCAAGATCGGGATCTTGGAGGCGAGCAGTACTTC	CASSQDRDLGGEQYF
TRBV7-9	-	-	TRBJ1-4	TGTGCCAGCAGCCAGCAGTCAGGGTCGGGTGAAAAACTGTTTTTT	CASSQQSGSGEKLFF
TRBV7-9	-	-	TRBJ2-3	TGTGCCAGCACCGGGGATACGCAGTATTTT	CASTGDTQYF
TRBV6-6	TRBD2	-	TRBJ2-1	TGTGCCAGCAGTTACGGGACTAGCGGATACAATGAGCAGTTCTTC	CASSYGTSGYNEQFF
TRBV4-2	-	-	TRBJ1-2	TGTGCCAGCAGCGCCCCAGGGGATGGCTACACCTTC	CASSAPGDGYTF
TRBV7-2	-	-	TRBJ2-7	TGTGCCAGCAGCTTAGGGGTCGGGGGGCTCGAGCAGTACTTC	CASSLGVGGLEQYF
TRBV19	-	-	TRBJ1-4	TGTGCCAGTAGTAACCGGAGAGGTGCGGCGATCAGTGAAAAACTGTTTTTT	CASSNRRGAAISEKLFF
TRBV7-9	TRBD1	-	TRBJ1-1	TGTGCCAGCAGCACGAACAGGGGGCCGAACACTGAAGCTTTCTTT	CASSTNRGPNTEAFF
TRBV14	-	-	TRBJ1-2	TGTGCCAGCAGTCGGACAGTCCCTGGGGGCTACACCTTC	CASSRTVPGGYTF
TRBV6-4	TRBD1	-	TRBJ1-2	TGTGCCAGCAGTGAAACCGGACAGGACTACACCTTC	CASSETGQDYTF
TRBV9	-	few	TRBJ1-1	TGTGCCAGCAGCTCACACTCCGGGACAGAAGCTTTCTTT	CASSSHSGTEAFF
TRBV7-9	-	-	TRBJ1-2	TGTGCCAGCAGCTTGATATCTACAGGACCCTATGGCTACACCTTC	CASSLISTGPYGYTF
TRBV6-5	TRBD1	-	TRBJ1-6	TGTGCCAGCAGTTATATGCAGGGGGCGAGCTCACCCCTCCACTTT	CASSYMQGASSPLHF
TRBV18	-	-	TRBJ1-1	TGTGCCAGCTCACCGTCCTTGAACACTGAAGCTTTCTTT	CASSPSLNTEAFF
TRBV4-3	-	-	TRBJ2-7	TGCGCCAGCAGCCAAGAACTAGTGTTGGGGCCGGCCAACAGGGAAACCTACGAGCAGTACTTC	CASSQELVLGPANRETYEQYF
TRBV4-2	-	few	TRBJ1-1	TGTGCCAGCAGCCATTCATCAGGGGATACTGAAGCTTTCTTT	CASSHSSGDTEAFF
TRBV7-9	-	-	TRBJ2-3	TGTGCCAGCAGCTTAGCAGTTCTCGGGGGTACGCAGTATTTT	CASSLAVLGGTQYF
TRBV19	TRBD1	-	TRBJ1-2	TGTGCCAGTAGTATGACAGGGGTTGGGAACTATGGCTACACCTTC	CASSMTGVGNYGYTF
TRBV14	-	-	TRBJ2-7	TGTGCCAGCAGCCATCCCGGGGTATACGAGCAGTACTTC	CASSHPGVYEQYF
TRBV6-1	TRBD2	-	TRBJ2-1	TGTGCCAGCAGTGAAACACTAGCGGGAGGAGGGTTTGAGCAGTTCTTC	CASSETLAGGGFEQFF
TRBV5-1	-	-	TRBJ1-6	TGCGCCAGCAGCTTACAGGGAGTTAATTCACTCCTCCACTTT	CASSLQGVNSLLHF
TRBV18	-	-	TRBJ1-2	TGTGCCAGCTCACCACTATCAAGGACAGCCATAAACTATGGCTACACCTTC	CASSPLSRTAINYGYTF
TRBV7-8	-	-	TRBJ2-1	TGTGCCAGCAGCTTGGAGTTTAATGAGCAGTTCTTC	CASSLEFNEQFF
TRBV27	TRBD1	few	TRBJ2-2	TGTGCCAGCAGTCCACGGACAGGCGGCTACACCGGGGAGCTGTTTTTT	CASSPRTGGYTGELFF
TRBV2	TRBD1	-	TRBJ1-1	TGTGCCAGCAGTACAACATGGACAGGTGAAGCTTTCTTT	CASSTTWTGEAFF
TRBV18	-	-	TRBJ1-1	TGTGCCAGCTCACCACAGGGTCAGGGCACTGAAGCTTTCTTT	CASSPQGQGTEAFF
TRBV4-3	TRBD2	-	TRBJ2-7	TGCGCCAGCAGCCAAGATCCGGGTAGCGGGTCACCATCCTACGAGCAGTACTTC	CASSQDPGSGSPSYEQYF
TRBV2	TRBD2	-	TRBJ2-7	TGTGCCAGCGGGACTAGCGGGAGTTACGAGCAGTACTTC	CASGTSGSYEQYF
TRBV25-1	-	few	TRBJ1-2	TGTGCCAGCAGGGACGGGACAAACTATGGCTACACCTTC	CASRDGTNYGYTF
TRBV9	-	few	TRBJ2-5	TGTGCCAGCAGCCAAGGACAGCAAGAGACCCAGTACTTC	CASSQGQQETQYF
TRBV4-2	TRBD2	-	TRBJ2-7	TGTGCCAGCAGCCAAGGACTAGCGGGCGCCTACGAGCAGTACTTC	CASSQGLAGAYEQYF
TRBV18	-	-	TRBJ1-1	TGTGCCAGCTCACCGGCAGGGCAGAACACTGAAGCTTTCTTT	CASSPAGQNTEAFF
TRBV7-2	TRBD1	-	TRBJ2-2	TGTGCCAGCAGTACACAGGGGGTTGGCGGGGAGCTGTTTTTT	CASSTQGVGGELFF
TRBV2	-	-	TRBJ1-1	TGTGCCAGCAGTGAGGAGAGAAACACTGAAGCTTTCTTT	CASSEERNTEAFF
TRBV5-6	-	-	TRBJ2-7	TGTGCCAGCAGCTTGGTCGGCGGAACCTCCTACGAGCAGTACTTC	CASSLVGGTSYEQYF
TRBV5-1	-	-	TRBJ1-5	TGCGCCAGCAGCTTTGCGGGCGATCAGCCCCAGCATTTT	CASSFAGDQPQHF
TRBV7-9	-	-	TRBJ1-1	TGTGCCAGCAGCCCAACGGTGGGGGCAGGGGTAAACACTGAAGCTTTCTTT	CASSPTVGAGVNTEAFF
TRBV5-6	TRBD2	-	TRBJ2-2	TGTGCCAGCAGCATACCCGGGACTAGCGGCACCGGGGAGCTGTTTTTT	CASSIPGTSGTGELFF
TRBV4-2	TRBD1	-	TRBJ1-4	TGTGCCAGCAGCCAAGATGGACAGGGAATAAGAAAACTGTTTTTT	CASSQDGQGIRKLFF
TRBV9	-	-	TRBJ1-1	TGTGCCAGCAGCTCCCCCCCGGGGAGGGACACTGAAGCTTTCTTT	CASSSPPGRDTEAFF
TRBV9	-	-	TRBJ1-4	TGTGCCAGCAGCGCCTACGGGGGTCCTAATGAAAAACTGTTTTTT	CASSAYGGPNEKLFF